The T cell receptor (beta chain) described here comes from a study of blood T cell repertoires in COVID-19. At the level of the study: The study drew acute and convalescent COVID-19 samples from the United States, Italy and Spain. In each case, the material was cDNA or gDNA derived from T cells, B-cell-depleted T cells, or PBMCs.

Under the authors' procedure: The authors estimated nucleated cell counts from reference gene primer amplification. Clones were sequenced by immunoSEQ multiplex PCR, and TCRdb holds only the in-frame ones, with some missing. For V, J and clone size, that table is used; D and trimming come from the DNA. The sample lists fewer than 350,000 clones, approximately 85% occurring once. Germline CDR1 reads MNHEY; CDR2 reads SVGAGI. CDR3 length: 13 residues. V lost 5 bases to trimming and J lost 3 bases; unmatched junction nucleotides: 4. As regards this clone: The same CDR3 arises from other DNA sequences in this sample as well.

The sequenced sample consisted of PBMCs or T cells enriched from blood (not recorded which). This receptor was taken from a young man who had recovered from COVID-19. The chain uses TRBV6-5 and TRBJ2-7; the match to TRBD1 covers 7 bases. The CDR3 loop is CASSRQGRYEQYF. The CDR3 DNA follows: TGTGCCAGCAGTCGACAGGGCCGCTACGAGCAGTACTTC.